This T cell receptor (beta chain) is drawn from a study of molecular identifiers for immune sequencing clone quantification. Points from the study as a whole: Identical barcode-sharing TCR molecules could lead to underestimated sizes for highly expanded clones.

Comments on this clonotype: Its antigen is currently unknown.

Preparation of the bulk TCR libraries relied on previously described methods and listed TCR primers. MiXCR, run by TCRdb on the PCR reads, gives a single entry per CDR3 protein. The sample has approximately 670,000 distinct CDR3 sequences, about 20% seen once; the top ten hold 0.85%. This CDR3 region has 15 residues. Germline V gene lookup returns CDR1 LGHNA and CDR2 YSLEER. V was pared by 1 base and J by 2 bases, with 12 bases between. The rearrangement links TRBV4-3 to TRBJ2-7; perhaps TRBD2 as D (6 bases). The specimen was naive CD8+ T cells from blood, with Jurkat cell RNA spiked in. Noted subset: FACS-sorted CD8+CD4-CCR7+CD45RA+ naive T cells. The sequence was obtained from a human donor in good health. Some libraries in this study had Jurkat cell RNA spiked in. In DNA, the CDR3 is TGCGCCAGCAGCCAAGGTCTAGCGCGTACCTACGAGCAGTACTTC. It encodes CASSQGLARTYEQYF.